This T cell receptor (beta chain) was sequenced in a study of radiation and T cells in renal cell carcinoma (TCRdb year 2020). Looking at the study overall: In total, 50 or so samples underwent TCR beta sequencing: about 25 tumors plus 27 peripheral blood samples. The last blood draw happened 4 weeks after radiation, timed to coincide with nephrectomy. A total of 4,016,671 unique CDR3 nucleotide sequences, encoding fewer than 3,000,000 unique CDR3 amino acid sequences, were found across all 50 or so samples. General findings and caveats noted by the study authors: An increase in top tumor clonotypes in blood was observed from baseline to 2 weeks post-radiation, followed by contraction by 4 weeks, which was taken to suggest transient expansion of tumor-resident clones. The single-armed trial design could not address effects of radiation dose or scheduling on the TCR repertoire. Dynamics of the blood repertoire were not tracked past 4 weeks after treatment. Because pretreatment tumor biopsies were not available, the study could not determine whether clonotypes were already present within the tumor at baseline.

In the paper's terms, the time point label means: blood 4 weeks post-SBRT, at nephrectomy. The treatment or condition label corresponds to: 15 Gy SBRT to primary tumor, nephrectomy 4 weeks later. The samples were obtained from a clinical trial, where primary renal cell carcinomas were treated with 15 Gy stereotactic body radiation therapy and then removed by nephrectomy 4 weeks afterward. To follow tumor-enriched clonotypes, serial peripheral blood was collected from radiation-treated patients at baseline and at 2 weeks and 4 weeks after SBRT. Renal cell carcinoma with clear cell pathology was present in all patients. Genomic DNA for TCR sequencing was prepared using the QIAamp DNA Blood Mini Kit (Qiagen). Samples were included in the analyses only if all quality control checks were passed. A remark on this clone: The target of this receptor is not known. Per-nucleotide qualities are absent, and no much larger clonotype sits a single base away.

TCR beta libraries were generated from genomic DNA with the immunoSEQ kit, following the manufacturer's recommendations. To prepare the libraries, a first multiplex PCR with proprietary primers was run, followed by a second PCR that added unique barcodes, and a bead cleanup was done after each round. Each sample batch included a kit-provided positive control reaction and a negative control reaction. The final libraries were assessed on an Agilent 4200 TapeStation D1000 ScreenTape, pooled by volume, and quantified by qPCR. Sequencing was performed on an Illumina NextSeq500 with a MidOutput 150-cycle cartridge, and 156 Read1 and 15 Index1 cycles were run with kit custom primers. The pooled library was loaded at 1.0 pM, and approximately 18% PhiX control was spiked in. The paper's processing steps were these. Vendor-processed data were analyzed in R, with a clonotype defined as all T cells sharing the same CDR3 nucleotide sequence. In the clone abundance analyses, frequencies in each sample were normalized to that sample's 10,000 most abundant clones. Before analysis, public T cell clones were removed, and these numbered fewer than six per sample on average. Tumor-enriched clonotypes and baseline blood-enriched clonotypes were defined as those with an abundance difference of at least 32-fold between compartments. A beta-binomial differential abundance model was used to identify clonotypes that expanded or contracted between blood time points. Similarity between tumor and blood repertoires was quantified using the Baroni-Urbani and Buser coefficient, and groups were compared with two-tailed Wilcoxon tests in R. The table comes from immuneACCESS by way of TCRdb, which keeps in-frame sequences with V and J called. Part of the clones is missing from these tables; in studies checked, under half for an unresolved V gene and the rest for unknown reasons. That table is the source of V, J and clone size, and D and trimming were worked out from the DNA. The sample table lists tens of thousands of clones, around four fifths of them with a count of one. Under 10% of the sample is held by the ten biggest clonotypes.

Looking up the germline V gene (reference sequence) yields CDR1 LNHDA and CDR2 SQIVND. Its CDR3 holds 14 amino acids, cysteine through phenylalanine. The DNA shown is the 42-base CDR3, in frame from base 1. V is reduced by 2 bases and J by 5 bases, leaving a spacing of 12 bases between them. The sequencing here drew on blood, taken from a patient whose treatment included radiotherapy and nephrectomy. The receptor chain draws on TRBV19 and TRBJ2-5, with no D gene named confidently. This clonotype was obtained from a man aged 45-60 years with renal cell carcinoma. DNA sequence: TGTGCCAGTAGTATAAGTGGGTCCCGGGAGACCCAGTACTTC. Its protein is CASSISGSRETQYF.